The 3 T cell receptor beta chains presented below share a single source sample, sequenced in a study of blood T cell repertoires in COVID-19. The repertoire was sequenced with immunoSEQ multiplex PCR; TCRdb's copy has only in-frame clones and lacks some. Altogether some 80,000 clones are present, approximately 85% being singletons, with the ten largest covering 5.4%. The sequenced material came from peripheral blood. All receptors derive from an elderly woman with active or convalescent COVID-19.

The CDR3 here is CASSHPFRSYEQYF. As DNA, the CDR3 is TGTGCCAGCAGTCACCCCTTTCGCAGCTACGAGCAGTACTTC. The rearrangement joins TRBV2 to TRBJ2-7; no reliable D call. Germline V gene data show CDR1 as SNHLY and CDR2 as FYNNEI. Trimming shortened V by 5 bases and J by 3 bases, and 14 bases separated the two germline ends. The CDR3 contains 14 residues.

CDR3 sequence reads: CATIRDRGLREKLFF. CDR3 coding DNA: TGTGCCACCATTCGGGACAGGGGCCTTCGTGAAAAACTGTTTTTT. The chain is built from TRBV15 and TRBJ1-4; 10 positions agree with TRBD1. CDR3 length equals 15 residues. J gave up 7 bases and V 7 bases, and 9 bases lay outside the gene matches. CDR1 is LNHNV, CDR2 YYDKDF, per germline (reference sequence).

This chain joins TRBV19 and TRBJ1-1; D gene uncertain. Germline V lookup: CDR1 LNHDA, CDR2 SQIVND (reference sequence). The CDR3 is 13 amino acids. The V end lost 6 bases, the J end lost 7 bases, and 15 bases lay between the germline ends. This chain's CDR3 is CASSSTFAGEAFF. The CDR3 DNA sequence: TGTGCCAGTAGCTCCACCTTCGCGGGTGAAGCTTTCTTT.